This entry is about one T cell receptor beta chain. Its antigen is unknown. The data were obtained in a study of OX40 agonist ivuxolimab in advanced cancers. Study conclusions and caveats: On average, CD8+ T cells had more expanded clones than CD4+.

The CDR3 consists of 15 residues. With 0 bases clipped from V and 0 bases from J, the junction kept 4 bases outside the gene matches. In germline, CDR1 is GTSNPN, CDR2 SVGIG (reference sequence). Measured with immunoSEQ multiplex PCR; TCRdb has only the in-frame clones, and not every one. Of roughly 84,000 clones in the sample, more than 65% were seen once. The clonotype was recovered from an adult with an advanced solid tumor such as melanoma, head and neck, liver or kidney cancer. The chain combines TRBV30 with TRBJ1-2; 7 bases are shared with TRBD1. The specimen comprised CD4+ or CD8+ T cells sorted from blood, sampled in a trial of the OX40 agonist ivuxolimab. CDR3 DNA sequence: TGTGCCTGGAGTGTAAACAGGGGATCTAACTATGGCTACACCTTC. The encoded protein is CAWSVNRGSNYGYTF. The full variable domain, in which reference TRBV30 and TRBJ1-2 provide the parts outside the CDR3, is SQTIHQWPATLVQPVGSPLSLECTVEGTSNPNLYWYRQAAGRGLQLLFYSVGIGQISSEVPQNLSASRPQDRQFILSSKKLLLSDSGFYLCAWSVNRGSNYGYTFGSGTRLTVV.